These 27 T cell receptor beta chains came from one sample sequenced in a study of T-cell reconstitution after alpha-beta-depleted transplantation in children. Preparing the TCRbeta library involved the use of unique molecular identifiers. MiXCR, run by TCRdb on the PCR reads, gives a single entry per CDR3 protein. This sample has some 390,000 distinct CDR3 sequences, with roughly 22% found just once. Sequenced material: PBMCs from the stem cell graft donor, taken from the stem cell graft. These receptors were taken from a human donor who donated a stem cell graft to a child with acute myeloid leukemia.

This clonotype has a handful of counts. The CDR3 sequence is CSVEDLRRTDTQYF. CDR3 nucleotide sequence: TGCAGCGTTGAAGATCTCCGACGCACAGATACGCAGTATTTT. The chain recombines TRBV29-1 with TRBJ2-3; D gene uncertain. V lost 0 bases and J 1 base, leaving 8 bases between the germline ends. This CDR3 spans 14 amino acids. The germline V gene encodes CDR1 SQVTM and CDR2 ANQGSEA.

The CDR3 sequence: CASTTPGGGHHEQYF. The CDR3 bases are TGTGCCAGCACTACGCCCGGGGGGGGGCACCACGAGCAGTACTTC. J is TRBJ2-7 and V is TRBV28, with TRBD2 identical over 8 bases. The CDR3 is 15 amino acids. The V and J ends lost 7 bases and 5 bases, in that order; junction bases with no gene match: 13. Germline V lookup: CDR1 MDHEN, CDR2 SYDVKM. The variable domain in full, completed from reference TRBV28 and TRBJ2-7, reads DVKVTQSSRYLVKRTGEKVFLECVQDMDHENMFWYRQDPGLGLRLIYFSYDVKMKEKGDIPEGYSVSREKKERFSLILESASTNQTSMYLCASTTPGGGHHEQYFGPGTRLTVT.

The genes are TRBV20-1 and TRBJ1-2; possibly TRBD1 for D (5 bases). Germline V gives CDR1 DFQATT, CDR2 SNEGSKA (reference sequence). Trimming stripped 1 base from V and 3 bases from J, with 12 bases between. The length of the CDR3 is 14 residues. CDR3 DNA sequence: TGCAGTGCTAGAGGACCGGGGCCCTACTATGGCTACACCTTC. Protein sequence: CSARGPGPYYGYTF.

The CDR3 DNA follows: TGCAGCGTTGAGGATGTATCTGGGGCCAACGTCCTGACTTTC. Residues: CSVEDVSGANVLTF. The chain has TRBV29-1 and TRBJ2-6; D is unclear. V lost 3 bases and J lost 1, with 7 bases in between. Germline CDR1 SQVTM, CDR2 ANQGSEA. The CDR3 has 14 amino acids.

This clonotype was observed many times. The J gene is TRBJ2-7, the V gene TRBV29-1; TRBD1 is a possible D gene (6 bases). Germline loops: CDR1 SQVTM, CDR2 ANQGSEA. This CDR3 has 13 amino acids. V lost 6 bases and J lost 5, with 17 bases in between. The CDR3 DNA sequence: TGCAGCGTAAATAACGAGGGGGTCCACGAGCAGTACTTC. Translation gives CSVNNEGVHEQYF.

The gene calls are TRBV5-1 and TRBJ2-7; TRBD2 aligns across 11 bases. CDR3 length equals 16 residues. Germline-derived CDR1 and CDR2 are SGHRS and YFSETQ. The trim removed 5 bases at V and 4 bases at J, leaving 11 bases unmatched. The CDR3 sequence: CASRNPMTSGTYEQYF. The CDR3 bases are TGCGCCAGCAGAAATCCCATGACTAGCGGGACGTACGAGCAGTACTTC.

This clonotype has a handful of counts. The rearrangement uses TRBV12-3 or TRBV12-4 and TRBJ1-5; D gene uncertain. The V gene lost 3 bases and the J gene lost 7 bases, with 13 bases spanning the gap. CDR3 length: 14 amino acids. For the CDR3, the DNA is TGTGCCAGCAGTTTGACCCCGCGAGAACAGCCCCAGCATTTT. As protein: CASSLTPREQPQHF.

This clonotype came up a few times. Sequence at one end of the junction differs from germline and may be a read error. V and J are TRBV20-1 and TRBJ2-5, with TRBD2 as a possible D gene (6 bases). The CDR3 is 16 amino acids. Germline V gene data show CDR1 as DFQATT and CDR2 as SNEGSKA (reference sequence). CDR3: CSARDRDGGAQGTQYF. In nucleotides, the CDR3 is TGCAGTGCTAGAGATCGGGACGGAGGGGCCCAAGGGACCCAGTACTTC.

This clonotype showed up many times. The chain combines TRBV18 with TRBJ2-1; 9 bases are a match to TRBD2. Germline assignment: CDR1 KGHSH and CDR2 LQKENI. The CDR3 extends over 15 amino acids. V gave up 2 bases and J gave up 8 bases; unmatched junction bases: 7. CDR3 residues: CASSPTSGRKDEQFF. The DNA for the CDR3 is TGTGCCAGCTCACCAACCAGCGGGAGGAAGGATGAGCAGTTCTTC.

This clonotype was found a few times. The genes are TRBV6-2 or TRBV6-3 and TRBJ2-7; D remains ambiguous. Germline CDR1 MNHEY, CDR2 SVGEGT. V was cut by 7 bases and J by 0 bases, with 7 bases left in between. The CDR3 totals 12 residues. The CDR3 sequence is CASKRASYEQYF. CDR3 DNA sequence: TGTGCCAGCAAAAGAGCCTCCTACGAGCAGTACTTC.

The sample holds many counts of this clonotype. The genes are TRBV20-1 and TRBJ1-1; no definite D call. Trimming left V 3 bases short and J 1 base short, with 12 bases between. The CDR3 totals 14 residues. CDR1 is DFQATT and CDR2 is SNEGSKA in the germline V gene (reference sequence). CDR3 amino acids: CSASIPLGNTEAFF. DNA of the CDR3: TGCAGTGCTAGTATCCCCCTTGGGAACACTGAAGCTTTCTTT.

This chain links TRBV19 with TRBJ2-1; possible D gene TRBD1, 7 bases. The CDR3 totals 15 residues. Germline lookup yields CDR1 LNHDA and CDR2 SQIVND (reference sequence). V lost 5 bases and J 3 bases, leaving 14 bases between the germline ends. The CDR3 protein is CASSVSQGGYNEQFF. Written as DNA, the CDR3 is TGTGCCAGTAGTGTATCTCAGGGGGGCTACAATGAGCAGTTCTTC.

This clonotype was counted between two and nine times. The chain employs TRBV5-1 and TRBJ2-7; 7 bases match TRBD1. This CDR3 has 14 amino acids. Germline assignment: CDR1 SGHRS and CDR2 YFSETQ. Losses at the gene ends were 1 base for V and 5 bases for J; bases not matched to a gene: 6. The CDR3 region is CASSLRTGLDEQYF. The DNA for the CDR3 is TGCGCCAGCAGCTTGAGGACAGGTCTCGACGAGCAGTACTTC.

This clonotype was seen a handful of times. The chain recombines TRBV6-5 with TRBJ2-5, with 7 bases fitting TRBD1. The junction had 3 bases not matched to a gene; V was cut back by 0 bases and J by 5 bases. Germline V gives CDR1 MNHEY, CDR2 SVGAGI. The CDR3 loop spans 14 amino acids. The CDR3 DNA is TGTGCCAGCAGTTACTCAGGCAGGGGGGAGACCCAGTACTTC. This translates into CASSYSGRGETQYF.

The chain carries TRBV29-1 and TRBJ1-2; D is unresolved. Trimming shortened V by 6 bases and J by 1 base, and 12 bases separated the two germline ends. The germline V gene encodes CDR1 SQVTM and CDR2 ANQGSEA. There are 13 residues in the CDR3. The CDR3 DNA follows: TGCAGCGTCGGACTAAATCTTAACTATGGCTACACCTTC. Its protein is CSVGLNLNYGYTF.

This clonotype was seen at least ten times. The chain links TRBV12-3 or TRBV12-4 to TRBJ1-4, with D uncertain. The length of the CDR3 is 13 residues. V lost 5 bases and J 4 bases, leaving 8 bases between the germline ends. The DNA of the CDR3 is TGTGCCAGCAGTCCCCGGGGTAATGAAAAACTGTTTTTT. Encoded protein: CASSPRGNEKLFF.

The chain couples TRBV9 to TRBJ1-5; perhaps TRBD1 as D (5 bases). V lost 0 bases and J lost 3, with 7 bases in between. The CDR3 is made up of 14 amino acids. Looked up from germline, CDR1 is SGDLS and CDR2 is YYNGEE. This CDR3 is CASSVDGANQPQHF. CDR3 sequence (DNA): TGTGCCAGCAGCGTAGACGGGGCCAATCAGCCCCAGCATTTT.

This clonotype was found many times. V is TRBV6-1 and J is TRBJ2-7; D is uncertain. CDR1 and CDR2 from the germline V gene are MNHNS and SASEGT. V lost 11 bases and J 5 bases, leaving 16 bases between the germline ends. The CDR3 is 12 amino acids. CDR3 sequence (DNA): TGTGCCGCCCGGATGTATGGGAACGAGCAGTACTTC. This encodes CAARMYGNEQYF.

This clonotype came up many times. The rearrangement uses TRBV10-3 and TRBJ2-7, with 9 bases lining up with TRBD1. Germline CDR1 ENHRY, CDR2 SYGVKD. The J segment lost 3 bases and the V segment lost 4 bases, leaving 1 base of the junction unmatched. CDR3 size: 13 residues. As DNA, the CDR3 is TGTGCCATCAGTGGGGACAGGGACTACGAGCAGTACTTC. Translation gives CAISGDRDYEQYF.

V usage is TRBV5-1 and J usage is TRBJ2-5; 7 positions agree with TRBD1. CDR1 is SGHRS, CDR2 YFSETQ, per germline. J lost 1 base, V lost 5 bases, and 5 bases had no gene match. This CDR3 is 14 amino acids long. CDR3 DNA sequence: TGCGCCAGCAGGGCGTACAGGGGCCAAGAGACCCAGTACTTC. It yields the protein CASRAYRGQETQYF.

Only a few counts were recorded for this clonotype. CDR3 nucleotide sequence: TGCGCCAGCAGCCTAGGGACAAAAAGGGGCAATGAGCAGTTCTTC. Residues: CASSLGTKRGNEQFF. The genes are TRBV5-1 and TRBJ2-1; D might be TRBD1 (6 bases). CDR1 and CDR2 from the germline V gene are SGHRS and YFSETQ. Deletions cut 4 bases from V and 6 bases from J, with 17 bases between. There are 15 residues in the CDR3.

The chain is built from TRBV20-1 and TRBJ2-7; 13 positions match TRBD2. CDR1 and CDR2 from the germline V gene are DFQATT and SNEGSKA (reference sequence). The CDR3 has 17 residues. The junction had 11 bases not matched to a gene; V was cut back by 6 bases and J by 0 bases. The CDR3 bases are TGCAGTGCCAAGGGACTAGCGGGATTTCCTTACTCCTACGAGCAGTACTTC. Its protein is CSAKGLAGFPYSYEQYF.

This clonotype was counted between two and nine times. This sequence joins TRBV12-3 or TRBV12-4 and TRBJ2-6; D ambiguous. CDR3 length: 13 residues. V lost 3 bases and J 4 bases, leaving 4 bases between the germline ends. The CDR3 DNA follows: TGTGCCAGCAGTTTGTTAGGGGCCAACGTCCTGACTTTC. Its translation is CASSLLGANVLTF.

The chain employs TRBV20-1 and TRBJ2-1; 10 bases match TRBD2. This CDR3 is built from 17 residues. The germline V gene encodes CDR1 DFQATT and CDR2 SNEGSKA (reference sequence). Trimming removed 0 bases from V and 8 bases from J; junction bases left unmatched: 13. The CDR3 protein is CSARDLGGASGRHEQFF. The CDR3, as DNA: TGCAGTGCTAGAGATCTGGGAGGGGCTAGCGGGAGACATGAGCAGTTCTTC.

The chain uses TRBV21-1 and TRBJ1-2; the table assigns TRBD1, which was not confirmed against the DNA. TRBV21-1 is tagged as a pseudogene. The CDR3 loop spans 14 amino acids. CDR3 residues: CASSDGGPNYGYTF. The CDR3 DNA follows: TGTGCCAGCAGCGACGGGGGGCCTAACTATGGCTACACCTTC.

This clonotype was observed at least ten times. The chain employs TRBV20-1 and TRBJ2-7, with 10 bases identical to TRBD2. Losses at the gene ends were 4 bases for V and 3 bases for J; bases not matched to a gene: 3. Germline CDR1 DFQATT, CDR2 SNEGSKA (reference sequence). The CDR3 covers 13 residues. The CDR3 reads CSATSGRFYEQYF. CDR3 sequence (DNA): TGCAGTGCTACTAGCGGGAGATTCTACGAGCAGTACTTC.

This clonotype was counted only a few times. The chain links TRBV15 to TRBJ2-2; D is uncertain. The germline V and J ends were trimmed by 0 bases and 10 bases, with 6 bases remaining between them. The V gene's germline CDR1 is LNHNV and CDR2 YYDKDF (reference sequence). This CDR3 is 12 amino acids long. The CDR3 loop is CATSRDSTELFF. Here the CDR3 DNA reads TGTGCCACCAGCAGAGACAGCACGGAGCTGTTTTTT.